This passage covers 24 T cell receptor beta chains from one sample sequenced in a study of pediatric ulcerative colitis. Sequencing was performed with immunoSEQ multiplex PCR; in TCRdb, only in-frame clones are kept and a portion is missing. The table records some 57,000 clones, 85% to 90% of them present only once. Sequenced: blood. These receptors were obtained from a boy younger than 18 who was a control in a study of pediatric ulcerative colitis.

This clone is a singleton in its sample. The genes are TRBV15 and TRBJ1-5; 11 bases align to TRBD1. J lost 0 bases, V lost 0 bases, and 13 bases had no gene match. CDR3 length equals 21 residues. CDR1 is LNHNV, CDR2 YYDKDF, per germline (reference sequence). This CDR3 reads CATSRDRTGGDFLYSNQPQHF. The CDR3, as DNA: TGTGCCACCAGCAGAGATAGGACAGGGGGCGACTTCCTATATAGCAATCAGCCCCAGCATTTT.

The chain has TRBV4-3 and TRBJ2-1; 8 bases match TRBD2. The V and J ends lost 0 bases and 6 bases, in that order; junction bases with no gene match: 10. The V gene's germline CDR1 is LGHNA and CDR2 YSLEER. The CDR3 sequence is 17 residues long. The DNA for the CDR3 is TGCGCCAGCAGCCAAGATCTTACCGGGGGGGCCGGCAATGAGCAGTTCTTC. This sequence encodes CASSQDLTGGAGNEQFF.

This chain connects TRBV5-1 to TRBJ2-5; D unclear. There are 13 residues in the CDR3. V was pared by 4 bases and J by 2 bases, with 9 bases between. Germline CDR1 and CDR2: SGHRS and YFSETQ. The CDR3 loop reads CASSRSRQETQYF. CDR3 bases: TGCGCCAGCAGCAGAAGTAGACAAGAGACCCAGTACTTC. The complete variable domain, with remaining parts taken from reference TRBV5-1 and TRBJ2-5, reads KAGVTQTPRYLIKTRGQQVTLSCSPISGHRSVSWYQQTPGQGLQFLFEYFSETQRNKGNFPGRFSGRQFSNSRSEMNVSTLELGDSALYLCASSRSRQETQYFGPGTRLLVL.

This chain connects TRBV23-1 to TRBJ2-7; D is perhaps TRBD2 (7 bases). TRBV23-1 is identified as an open reading frame with a role that is uncertain. V was shortened by 11 bases and J by 3 bases, with 17 bases between the two germline ends. The CDR3 has 13 amino acids. The CDR3 protein is CAGGGRALYEQYF. The CDR3 coding sequence is TGCGCCGGGGGGGGCAGGGCCCTCTACGAGCAGTACTTC.

The chain links TRBV5-5 to TRBJ1-4; D might be TRBD1 (5 bases). Trimming left V 2 bases short and J 3 bases short, with 11 bases between. Germline CDR1 SGHKS, CDR2 YYEKEE (reference sequence). The CDR3 runs 15 residues. The CDR3 nucleotides are TGTGCCAGCAGCTTTGAGTCCAGGGCTAATGAAAAACTGTTTTTT. Translation: CASSFESRANEKLFF.

This chain uses TRBV5-4 with TRBJ2-1; D remains ambiguous. The V end was cut by 4 bases, the J end by 4 bases, with 15 bases between. CDR1 is SGHNT and CDR2 is YYREEE in the germline V gene (reference sequence). The CDR3 runs 15 residues. The CDR3: CASSPPPSDYNEQFF. CDR3 in DNA: TGTGCCAGCAGCCCACCCCCGTCGGATTACAATGAGCAGTTCTTC.

The chain carries TRBV5-1 and TRBJ2-1, with a weak D call TRBD2 (6 bases). The CDR3 is 18 amino acids. Deletions cut 4 bases from V and 1 base from J, with 21 bases between. Germline-derived CDR1 and CDR2 are SGHRS and YFSETQ. For the CDR3, the DNA is TGCGCCAGCAGCCAATACCTGGGAACGGGGGTTTCCTACAATGAGCAGTTCTTC. Protein sequence: CASSQYLGTGVSYNEQFF.

V gene TRBV7-8 combines with J gene TRBJ2-7; D call uncertain. The germline gives CDR1 SGHVS, CDR2 FQNEAQ. V lost 5 bases, J lost 3 bases, and 17 bases lay in between. The CDR3 runs to 15 residues. CDR3 DNA sequence: TGTGCCAGCAGCCGCTTCAGAAAGGAAGTCTACGAGCAGTACTTC. Amino acids: CASSRFRKEVYEQYF.

The J gene is TRBJ1-2, the V gene TRBV6-5; D is uncertain. Trimming stripped 6 bases from V and 8 bases from J, with 13 bases between. This CDR3 contains 12 residues. CDR1 is MNHEY, CDR2 SVGAGI, per germline. Here the CDR3 reads CASSSAMRGYTF. Written as DNA, the CDR3 is TGTGCCAGCAGCTCGGCCATGCGGGGCTACACCTTC.

This rearrangement joins TRBV5-6 to TRBJ1-2; a weak D match, TRBD1 (5 bases). CDR1 and CDR2 from the germline V gene are SGHDT and YYEEEE. V dropped 5 bases and J dropped 4 bases, with 18 bases sitting between them. This CDR3 comprises 15 residues. CDR3 DNA: TGTGCCAGCAGAGGGGAGGGATTAATTAGCTATGGCTACACCTTC. Translating gives CASRGEGLISYGYTF.

The chain recombines TRBV5-1 with TRBJ1-2; 7 bases map to TRBD1. Germline CDR1 SGHRS, CDR2 YFSETQ. J was trimmed by 4 bases and V by 4 bases; bases with no gene match: 10. The CDR3 runs 15 residues. The CDR3 sequence: CASSTGTAFFYGYTF. DNA for the CDR3: TGCGCCAGCAGCACCGGGACAGCCTTTTTCTATGGCTACACCTTC.

For the CDR3, the DNA is TGCGCCAGCAGCCCGGAGCAGGGATACGGCTACACCTTC. It specifies CASSPEQGYGYTF. The chain is built from TRBV5-1 and TRBJ1-2, with a weak D call TRBD1 (5 bases). V dropped 4 bases and J dropped 8 bases, with 15 bases sitting between them. Germline V gene sequence: CDR1 SGHRS, CDR2 YFSETQ. CDR3 length: 13 amino acids.

The chain recombines TRBV19 with TRBJ2-3; 10 positions match TRBD2. With 1 base clipped from V and 5 bases from J, the junction kept 12 bases outside the gene matches. Per germline, CDR1 LNHDA and CDR2 SQIVND (reference sequence). This CDR3 is built from 18 residues. This chain's CDR3 is CASSIGLLGAGGRDTQYF. The CDR3 DNA reads as TGTGCCAGTAGTATAGGGCTCCTAGGAGCGGGAGGGCGAGATACGCAGTATTTT.

This clone was seen just once. This chain uses TRBV6-5 with TRBJ2-6; D remains ambiguous. This CDR3 region has 13 residues. Germline V lookup: CDR1 MNHEY, CDR2 SVGAGI. Trimming pared 2 bases from V and 9 bases from J, leaving 8 bases between. CDR3 sequence reads: CASSYRVGNVLTF. The DNA for the CDR3 is TGTGCCAGCAGTTACCGGGTCGGCAACGTCCTGACTTTC.

J is TRBJ2-2 and V is TRBV27, with 7 positions matching TRBD2. CDR1 is MNHEY, CDR2 SMNVEV, per germline (reference sequence). The CDR3 length is 15 residues. The trim removed 8 bases at V and 3 bases at J, leaving 9 bases unmatched. The CDR3 sequence: CASRSAGADTGELFF. The DNA of the CDR3 is TGTGCCAGCCGCTCGGCGGGAGCCGACACCGGGGAGCTGTTTTTT.

The count of this clone is one. The genes are TRBV10-3 and TRBJ2-3; D perhaps matches TRBD2 (6 bases). The germline CDR1 and CDR2 sequences are ENHRY and SYGVKD. Trimming took 4 bases from V and 0 from J, leaving 14 bases between them. The CDR3 contains 16 residues. The CDR3 DNA reads TGTGCCATCAGTGGGGGGGTAGCGGCTAGCACAGATACGCAGTATTTT. This sequence encodes CAISGGVAASTDTQYF.

The chain joins TRBV6-6 to TRBJ1-2; unclear D gene. Trimming took 4 bases from V and 6 from J, leaving 9 bases between them. CDR1 is MNHNY, CDR2 SVGAGI, per germline (reference sequence). CDR3 length: 12 amino acids. In DNA, the CDR3 is TGTGCCAGCAGTTCGCAGATCGATGGCTACACCTTC. Protein product: CASSSQIDGYTF.

This clone was observed a few times. V and J are TRBV9 and TRBJ1-1; D is undetermined. This CDR3 comprises 15 residues. Germline-derived CDR1 and CDR2 are SGDLS and YYNGEE. V was clipped by 0 bases and J by 0 bases, with 9 bases between them. CDR3 loop: CASSVGGRVNTEAFF. CDR3 bases: TGTGCCAGCAGCGTAGGAGGGCGCGTGAACACTGAAGCTTTCTTT.

In DNA, the CDR3 is TGTGCCAGCAGTTACTCACGCAGGGGGAGTGAAAAACTGTTTTTT. This sequence encodes CASSYSRRGSEKLFF. The rearrangement joins TRBV6-5 to TRBJ1-4, with 7 bases identical to TRBD1. This CDR3 has 15 amino acids. V dropped 0 bases and J dropped 7; count of bases not matched to a gene: 5. Germline CDR1 MNHEY, CDR2 SVGAGI.

This clone showed up just a few times. The V call is TRBV27, the J call TRBJ1-5, with D possibly being TRBD1 (6 bases). Germline V gene lookup returns CDR1 MNHEY and CDR2 SMNVEV (reference sequence). With 4 bases removed from V and 3 bases from J, the gap between germline ends came to 13 bases. This CDR3 is built from 15 residues. The CDR3 spells CASSSLQGYNQPQHF. CDR3 nucleotide sequence: TGTGCCAGCAGTTCCCTGCAGGGGTACAATCAGCCCCAGCATTTT.

The rearrangement uses TRBV20-1 and TRBJ1-2; D remains unclear. V lost 1 base to trimming and J lost 6 bases, with 6 bases between them. This CDR3 contains 11 residues. Looked up from germline, CDR1 is DFQATT and CDR2 is SNEGSKA (reference sequence). CDR3 sequence (DNA): TGCAGTGCTAGAGTGGCAGATGGCTACACCTTC. This gives the protein CSARVADGYTF.

The chain joins TRBV18 to TRBJ2-5; D is unresolved. This CDR3 spans 16 amino acids. Germline V gene lookup returns CDR1 KGHSH and CDR2 LQKENI. The V gene lost 0 bases and the J gene lost 0 bases, with 11 bases spanning the gap. The CDR3 DNA follows: TGTGCCAGCTCACCACCGAACACAGACAACCAAGAGACCCAGTACTTC. Residues: CASSPPNTDNQETQYF. The full variable domain, in which reference TRBV18 and TRBJ2-5 provide the parts outside the CDR3, is NAGVMQNPRHLVRRRGQEARLRCSPMKGHSHVYWYRQLPEEGLKFMVYLQKENIIDESGMPKERFSAEFPKEGPSILRIQQVVRGDSAAYFCASSPPNTDNQETQYFGPGTRLLVL.

The chain has TRBV19 and TRBJ2-6; possible D gene TRBD1, 5 bases. This CDR3 has 16 residues. Trimming took off 2 bases at V and 4 bases at J, with 12 bases between the two ends. Looked up from germline, CDR1 is LNHDA and CDR2 is SQIVND (reference sequence). For the CDR3, the DNA is TGTGCCAGTAGTATACAGGGAACTTCGGGGGCCAACGTCCTGACTTTC. Residues: CASSIQGTSGANVLTF.

V and J are TRBV2 and TRBJ1-5, with D possibly being TRBD1 (6 bases). Germline V gives CDR1 SNHLY, CDR2 FYNNEI. Trimming stripped 2 bases from V and 7 bases from J, with 15 bases between. The CDR3 spans 15 residues. The CDR3 DNA reads TGTGCCAGCAGTGAAATGGGGGCGCGGGGACAGCCCCAGCATTTT. This encodes CASSEMGARGQPQHF.